The rows below give T cell receptor beta chains drawn from one sample of a study of blood T cell repertoires in COVID-19. The table came from immunoSEQ multiplex PCR; TCRdb's copy has only in-frame clones and leaves some out. This sample yields over 250,000 clones, of which 88% are seen a single time; 0.9% to 1% belongs to the top ten. The sequenced material came from peripheral blood. The receptors were gathered from a woman aged 40 to 49 who had recovered from COVID-19. Each CDR3 is given with its conserved first and last residue. A D gene is named only where the DNA matches it firmly. Rows may omit the clone size; those that give it use once, few, many or a size class.

.,.,TRBV30,TRBJ2-3,CAWTNTDTQYF,TGTGCCTGGACCAACACAGATACGCAGTATTTT
.,.,TRBV30,TRBJ1-2,CAWRGGHGYTF,TGTGCCTGGAGGGGGGGGCATGGCTACACCTTC
.,.,TRBV6-2/TRBV6-3,TRBJ1-6,CASSYGGANSPLHF,TGTGCCAGCAGTTACGGAGGGGCCAATTCACCCCTCCACTTT
.,.,TRBV5-5,TRBJ1-3,CASSLTAGSSGNTIYF,TGTGCCAGCAGCTTGACGGCAGGCTCCTCTGGAAACACCATATATTTT
TRBD1,.,TRBV5-1,TRBJ1-3,CASSARQGNTIYF,TGCGCCAGCAGCGCGCGACAGGGGAACACCATATATTTT
.,.,TRBV10-1,TRBJ2-2,CASSSDRAFTGELFF,TGCGCCAGCAGTTCCGACAGAGCCTTCACCGGGGAGCTGTTTTTT
.,.,TRBV9,TRBJ1-1,CASSVVGQAERAFF,TGTGCCAGCAGCGTAGTAGGACAAGCCGAGCGAGCTTTCTTT
.,.,TRBV19,TRBJ1-2,CASSIGGLLGGYTF,TGTGCCAGTAGTATAGGGGGACTGTTGGGTGGCTACACCTTC
TRBD1,.,TRBV18,TRBJ1-2,CASSPTGAQNGYTF,TGTGCCAGCTCACCGACAGGGGCCCAGAATGGCTACACCTTC
.,.,TRBV19,TRBJ1-1,CATNRGLRTEAFF,TGTGCCACCAACCGGGGGTTGCGCACTGAAGCTTTCTTT
.,.,TRBV27,TRBJ2-2,CASRRASGELFF,TGTGCCAGCAGGCGGGCTTCCGGGGAGCTGTTTTTT
TRBD2,.,TRBV6-2/TRBV6-3,TRBJ2-3,CASSYGVPGTSGPDTQYF,TGTGCCAGCAGTTACGGGGTCCCGGGGACTAGCGGGCCAGATACGCAGTATTTT
TRBD1,.,TRBV5-1,TRBJ1-2,CASSLVGTGDLGYGYTF,TGCGCCAGCAGCTTGGTGGGGACAGGGGACCTTGGGTATGGCTACACCTTC
.,once,TRBV19,TRBJ2-1,CASSMGHPGNEQFF,TGTGCCAGTAGTATGGGGCATCCAGGCAATGAGCAGTTCTTC
.,.,TRBV6-6,TRBJ1-2,CASSYSFLVGGGYTF,TGTGCCAGCAGTTACTCGTTTCTGGTGGGGGGAGGCTACACCTTC
.,.,TRBV5-6,TRBJ2-2,CASSLEGLGTGELFF,TGTGCCAGCAGCTTGGAGGGACTGGGCACCGGGGAGCTGTTTTTT
.,.,TRBV2,TRBJ1-2,CASTLRLSYTF,TGTGCCAGCACCCTCCGGTTGAGCTACACCTTC
TRBD2,few,TRBV11-2,TRBJ2-7,CASSLGSGRGYEQYF,TGTGCCAGCAGCTTAGGTAGCGGGAGGGGGTACGAGCAGTACTTC
TRBD2,.,TRBV3-1/TRBV3-2,TRBJ2-1,CASSQDVLAGPPRNEQFF,TGTGCCAGCAGCCAAGATGTCCTAGCGGGTCCCCCGCGGAATGAGCAGTTCTTC
.,.,TRBV4-3,TRBJ2-2,CASSQDAAAGTYTGELFF,TGCGCCAGCAGCCAAGATGCAGCAGCAGGGACTTACACCGGGGAGCTGTTTTTT
.,few,TRBV4-1,TRBJ2-1,CASSQGAGATYNEQFF,TGCGCCAGCAGCCAAGGGGCAGGGGCCACCTACAATGAGCAGTTCTTC